These T cell receptor beta chains were read from a single sample in a study of PD-1 blockade in classical Hodgkin lymphoma. The data were produced by immunoSEQ multiplex PCR, yet TCRdb's version contains in-frame clones alone and is incomplete. Here the sample spans under 65,000 clones, 85% to 90% being singletons. The sequences come from peripheral blood mononuclear cells (PBMCs), collected at baseline. These receptors all stem from a human donor with classical Hodgkin lymphoma. The CDR3 runs from the conserved cysteine through the conserved F or W. The D gene is left open where the match is weak. Clone size is given for some rows only: seen once, a few or many times, or a class if the clone is expanded.

CDR3 protein: CASSQVLTDTQYF; CDR3 DNA: TGCGCCAGCAGCCAAGTTCTCACAGATACGCAGTATTTT; V gene: TRBV4-1; clone size: -; J gene: TRBJ2-3; D gene: -
CDR3 protein: CASSWTGVNEVETQYF; CDR3 DNA: TGTGCCAGCAGTTGGACAGGGGTAAACGAAGTAGAGACCCAGTACTTC; V gene: TRBV27; clone size: once; J gene: TRBJ2-5; D gene: TRBD1
CDR3 protein: CASSSPGTGKDEQYF; CDR3 DNA: TGTGCCAGCAGCTCACCCGGGACGGGGAAGGACGAGCAGTACTTC; V gene: TRBV7-9; clone size: -; J gene: TRBJ2-7; D gene: -
CDR3 protein: CASSLAGMWDGYTF; CDR3 DNA: TGCGCCAGCAGCTTGGCCGGGATGTGGGATGGCTACACCTTC; V gene: TRBV5-1; clone size: -; J gene: TRBJ1-2; D gene: -
CDR3 protein: CASSLEGGGQPQHF; CDR3 DNA: TGTGCCAGCAGCTTGGAAGGGGGCGGGCAGCCCCAGCATTTT; V gene: TRBV5-4; clone size: -; J gene: TRBJ1-5; D gene: TRBD1
CDR3 protein: CAISLQGDTEAFF; CDR3 DNA: TGTGCCATCAGCCTCCAGGGAGACACTGAAGCTTTCTTT; V gene: TRBV10-3; clone size: -; J gene: TRBJ1-1; D gene: -
CDR3 protein: CAWSVLQGAGGYTF; CDR3 DNA: TGTGCCTGGAGTGTACTCCAGGGTGCGGGGGGCTACACCTTC; V gene: TRBV30; clone size: few; J gene: TRBJ1-2; D gene: -
CDR3 protein: CASSYGLGESDTQYF; CDR3 DNA: TGTGCCAGCAGTTACGGGTTAGGAGAGTCAGATACGCAGTATTTT; V gene: TRBV6-6; clone size: once; J gene: TRBJ2-3; D gene: -
CDR3 protein: CASLVRGDEQYF; CDR3 DNA: TGTGCCAGCCTTGTCAGGGGGGACGAGCAGTACTTC; V gene: TRBV28; clone size: -; J gene: TRBJ2-7; D gene: -
CDR3 protein: CASRIRDGDQETQYF; CDR3 DNA: TGTGCCAGCAGGATACGGGACGGGGATCAAGAGACCCAGTACTTC; V gene: TRBV5-4; clone size: -; J gene: TRBJ2-5; D gene: -
CDR3 protein: CASSLEVRADTQYF; CDR3 DNA: TGTGCCAGCAGCTTAGAGGTTCGGGCAGATACGCAGTATTTT; V gene: TRBV7-2; clone size: once; J gene: TRBJ2-3; D gene: -
CDR3 protein: CASSQVINSGSEQYF; CDR3 DNA: TGCGCCAGCAGCCAAGTTATCAATAGCGGGAGTGAGCAGTACTTC; V gene: TRBV4-1; clone size: once; J gene: TRBJ2-7; D gene: TRBD2
CDR3 protein: CASSLERNIQYF; CDR3 DNA: TGCGCCAGCAGCTTGGAGCGGAACATTCAGTACTTC; V gene: TRBV5-1; clone size: -; J gene: TRBJ2-4; D gene: -
CDR3 protein: CASSGNSPYEQYF; CDR3 DNA: TGTGCCAGTAGTGGGAACAGCCCCTACGAGCAGTACTTC; V gene: TRBV19; clone size: -; J gene: TRBJ2-7; D gene: -
CDR3 protein: CASRLGTGTNSPLHF; CDR3 DNA: TGTGCCAGCAGACTGGGAACAGGTACCAATTCACCCCTCCACTTT; V gene: TRBV6-5; clone size: -; J gene: TRBJ1-6; D gene: -
CDR3 protein: CASSRLAEAFF; CDR3 DNA: TGTGCCAGTAGTAGACTCGCTGAAGCTTTCTTT; V gene: TRBV19; clone size: few; J gene: TRBJ1-1; D gene: -
CDR3 protein: CASGPDYPVNNEQFF; CDR3 DNA: TGTGCTAGTGGGCCTGATTACCCGGTCAACAATGAGCAGTTCTTC; V gene: TRBV12-5; clone size: once; J gene: TRBJ2-1; D gene: -
CDR3 protein: CASSYSNSPLHF; CDR3 DNA: TGTGCCAGCAGTTACTCGAACTCACCCCTCCACTTT; V gene: TRBV6-5; clone size: -; J gene: TRBJ1-6; D gene: -
CDR3 protein: CASSFQGPDEQFF; CDR3 DNA: TGTGCCAGCAGTTTCCAGGGTCCGGATGAGCAGTTCTTC; V gene: TRBV27; clone size: -; J gene: TRBJ2-1; D gene: -
CDR3 protein: CSVVAQVGFFSSFGNIQYF; CDR3 DNA: TGCAGCGTCGTCGCCCAGGTGGGGTTTTTTAGTTCTTTCGGAAACATTCAGTACTTC; V gene: TRBV29-1; clone size: -; J gene: TRBJ2-4; D gene: -
CDR3 protein: CSVDGRETYGYTF; CDR3 DNA: TGCAGCGTTGATGGCAGGGAAACCTATGGCTACACCTTC; V gene: TRBV29-1; clone size: -; J gene: TRBJ1-2; D gene: -
CDR3 protein: CASRDRGPTNEKLFF; CDR3 DNA: TGTGCCAGTAGGGACAGGGGTCCAACTAATGAAAAACTGTTTTTT; V gene: TRBV25-1; clone size: once; J gene: TRBJ1-4; D gene: TRBD1
CDR3 protein: CASSFSSSSYEQYF; CDR3 DNA: TGTGCCAGCAGCTTTAGTTCCAGCTCCTACGAGCAGTACTTC; V gene: TRBV7-3; clone size: few; J gene: TRBJ2-7; D gene: -
CDR3 protein: CASSRTSGGGGELFF; CDR3 DNA: TGTGCCAGCAGTCGGACTAGCGGGGGAGGCGGGGAGCTGTTTTTT; V gene: TRBV7-2; clone size: -; J gene: TRBJ2-2; D gene: TRBD2
CDR3 protein: CASSLAINTGELFF; CDR3 DNA: TGTGCCAGCAGCTTAGCCATAAACACCGGGGAGCTGTTTTTT; V gene: TRBV7-2; clone size: once; J gene: TRBJ2-2; D gene: -
CDR3 protein: CASSLALAGLGRQETQYF; CDR3 DNA: TGTGCCAGCAGCTTGGCACTAGCGGGGTTAGGGCGGCAAGAGACCCAGTACTTC; V gene: TRBV5-5; clone size: -; J gene: TRBJ2-5; D gene: TRBD2
CDR3 protein: CASSSPTGMNTEAFF; CDR3 DNA: TGTGCCAGCAGTTCGCCTACAGGGATGAACACTGAAGCTTTCTTT; V gene: TRBV2; clone size: -; J gene: TRBJ1-1; D gene: -
CDR3 protein: CASSVSTGTLNTGELFF; CDR3 DNA: TGTGCCAGCAGCGTATCGACAGGGACCTTGAACACCGGGGAGCTGTTTTTT; V gene: TRBV9; clone size: -; J gene: TRBJ2-2; D gene: TRBD1
CDR3 protein: CAWSATGQGFNQPQHF; CDR3 DNA: TGTGCCTGGAGCGCAACGGGACAGGGTTTTAATCAGCCCCAGCATTTT; V gene: TRBV30; clone size: -; J gene: TRBJ1-5; D gene: TRBD1
CDR3 protein: CASSFHRGVEAFF; CDR3 DNA: TGTGCCAGCAGCTTCCACCGGGGAGTTGAAGCTTTCTTT; V gene: TRBV5-6; clone size: -; J gene: TRBJ1-1; D gene: -
CDR3 protein: CASSETLVGYTF; CDR3 DNA: TGTGCCAGCAGTGAAACACTGGTGGGCTACACCTTC; V gene: TRBV25-1; clone size: few; J gene: TRBJ1-2; D gene: -
CDR3 protein: CATSSGPRTGRVEQFF; CDR3 DNA: TGTGCCACCAGCAGTGGACCCAGGACAGGGCGTGTGGAGCAGTTCTTC; V gene: TRBV15; clone size: -; J gene: TRBJ2-1; D gene: TRBD1
CDR3 protein: CASSYGGSGEAFF; CDR3 DNA: TGTGCCAGCAGTTATGGGGGGAGTGGTGAAGCTTTCTTT; V gene: TRBV6-5; clone size: -; J gene: TRBJ1-1; D gene: -
CDR3 protein: CASSLRRKADYGYTF; CDR3 DNA: TGTGCCAGCAGCTTACGTAGGAAAGCAGACTATGGCTACACCTTC; V gene: TRBV13; clone size: -; J gene: TRBJ1-2; D gene: -
CDR3 protein: CAWSVLGGYGYTF; CDR3 DNA: TGTGCCTGGAGTGTACTGGGTGGCTATGGCTACACCTTC; V gene: TRBV30; clone size: -; J gene: TRBJ1-2; D gene: -
CDR3 protein: CASKVGPIGAYEQYF; CDR3 DNA: TGTGCCAGTAAGGTCGGACCTATCGGGGCCTACGAGCAGTACTTC; V gene: TRBV19; clone size: -; J gene: TRBJ2-7; D gene: -
CDR3 protein: CASRPTGEAYGYTF; CDR3 DNA: TGTGCCAGTAGACCTACAGGGGAGGCCTATGGCTACACCTTC; V gene: TRBV19; clone size: -; J gene: TRBJ1-2; D gene: TRBD1
CDR3 protein: CASGLLQGYRYGYTF; CDR3 DNA: TGTGCCAGCGGATTACTGCAGGGATACCGCTATGGCTACACCTTC; V gene: TRBV6-1; clone size: -; J gene: TRBJ1-2; D gene: -
CDR3 protein: CASSPSQGIGGYTF; CDR3 DNA: TGCGCCAGCAGCCCATCACAGGGTATTGGTGGCTACACCTTC; V gene: TRBV4-1; clone size: -; J gene: TRBJ1-2; D gene: -
CDR3 protein: CASSLRDSQDTQYF; CDR3 DNA: TGCGCCAGCAGCTTGCGGGACTCCCAAGATACGCAGTATTTT; V gene: TRBV5-1; clone size: -; J gene: TRBJ2-3; D gene: -
CDR3 protein: CASSLKAGEGNQPQHF; CDR3 DNA: TGTGCCAGCAGCTTGAAGGCAGGAGAGGGCAATCAGCCCCAGCATTTT; V gene: TRBV7-9; clone size: -; J gene: TRBJ1-5; D gene: -
CDR3 protein: CASSRGTVQYF; CDR3 DNA: TGTGCCAGCAGCCGGGGGACAGTACAATACTTC; V gene: TRBV14; clone size: -; J gene: TRBJ2-7; D gene: TRBD1
CDR3 protein: CASGFSLLSGIDEQFF; CDR3 DNA: TGTGCTAGTGGTTTCAGCCTCCTCTCGGGTATCGATGAGCAGTTCTTC; V gene: TRBV12-5; clone size: -; J gene: TRBJ2-1; D gene: -
CDR3 protein: CASSEWGTVYGYTF; CDR3 DNA: TGTGCCAGCAGTGAATGGGGGACCGTCTATGGCTACACCTTC; V gene: TRBV6-1; clone size: once; J gene: TRBJ1-2; D gene: -
CDR3 protein: CAWSTEVRAYEQYF; CDR3 DNA: TGTGCCTGGAGCACAGAGGTCAGAGCCTACGAGCAGTACTTC; V gene: TRBV30; clone size: -; J gene: TRBJ2-7; D gene: -